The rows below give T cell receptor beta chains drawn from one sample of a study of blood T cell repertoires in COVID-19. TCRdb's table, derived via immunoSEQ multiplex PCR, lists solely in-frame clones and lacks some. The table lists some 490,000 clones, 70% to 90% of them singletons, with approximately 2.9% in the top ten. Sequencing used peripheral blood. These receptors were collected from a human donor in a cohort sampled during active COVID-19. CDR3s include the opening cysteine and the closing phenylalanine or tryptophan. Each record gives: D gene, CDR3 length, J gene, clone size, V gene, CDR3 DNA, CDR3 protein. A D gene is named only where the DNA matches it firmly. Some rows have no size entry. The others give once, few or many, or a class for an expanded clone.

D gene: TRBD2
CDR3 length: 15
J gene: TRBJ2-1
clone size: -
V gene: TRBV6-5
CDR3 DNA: TGTGCCAGCAGGAGGGACGGGGGGGGCTACAATGAGCAGTTCTTC
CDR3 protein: CASRRDGGGYNEQFF

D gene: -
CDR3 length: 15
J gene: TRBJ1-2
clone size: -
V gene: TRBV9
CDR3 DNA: TGTGCCAGCAGCATAGGGACAACTGCTAACTATGGCTACACCTTC
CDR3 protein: CASSIGTTANYGYTF

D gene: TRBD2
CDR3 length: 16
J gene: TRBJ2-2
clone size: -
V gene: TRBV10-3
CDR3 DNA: TGTGCCATCAGTGATGGTATTACTAGCGGGATCGGGGAGCTGTTTTTT
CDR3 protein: CAISDGITSGIGELFF

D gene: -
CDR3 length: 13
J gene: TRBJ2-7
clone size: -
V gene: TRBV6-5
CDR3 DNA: TGTGCCAGCAGTTACAGGCAGGACTACGAGCAGTACTTC
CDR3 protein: CASSYRQDYEQYF

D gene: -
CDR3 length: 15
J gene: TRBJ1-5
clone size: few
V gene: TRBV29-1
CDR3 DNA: TGCAGCGTTGAAATCAGGGACTCCAGCAATCAGCCCCAGCATTTT
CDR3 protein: CSVEIRDSSNQPQHF

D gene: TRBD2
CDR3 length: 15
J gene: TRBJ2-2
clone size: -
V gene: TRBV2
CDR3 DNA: TGTGCCAGCAGTGAATTAGCGGGAGTTCCCGGGGAGCTGTTTTTT
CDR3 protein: CASSELAGVPGELFF

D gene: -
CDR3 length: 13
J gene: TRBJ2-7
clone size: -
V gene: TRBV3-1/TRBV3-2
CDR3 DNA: TGTGCCAGTACAGGGGGACTACGCTACGAGCAGTACTTC
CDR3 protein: CASTGGLRYEQYF

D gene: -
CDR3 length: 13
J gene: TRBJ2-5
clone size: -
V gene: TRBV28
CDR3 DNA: TGTGCCAGCAGCCTGACTTTCCAAGAGACCCAGTACTTC
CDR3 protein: CASSLTFQETQYF

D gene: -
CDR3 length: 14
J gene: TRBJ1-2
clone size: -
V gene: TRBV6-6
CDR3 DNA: TGTGCCAGCAGTTACCCCGCAGAAAGCTATGGCTACACCTTC
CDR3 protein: CASSYPAESYGYTF

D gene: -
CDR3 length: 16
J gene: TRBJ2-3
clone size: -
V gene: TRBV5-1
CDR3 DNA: TGCGCCAGCAGCCTGTCGGGGGAACAAAGCACAGATACGCAGTATTTT
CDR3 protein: CASSLSGEQSTDTQYF

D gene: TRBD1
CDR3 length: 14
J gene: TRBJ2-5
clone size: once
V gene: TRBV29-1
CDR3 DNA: TGCAGCGGGTACCGGGACAGTCGCCAAGAGACCCAGTACTTC
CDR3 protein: CSGYRDSRQETQYF

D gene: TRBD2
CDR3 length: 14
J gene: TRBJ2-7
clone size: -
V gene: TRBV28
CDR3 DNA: TGTGCCAGCAGTTCTCCCGGGAGGCCCTACGAGCAGTACTTC
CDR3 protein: CASSSPGRPYEQYF

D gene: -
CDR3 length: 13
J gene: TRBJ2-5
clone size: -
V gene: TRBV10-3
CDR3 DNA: TGTGCCATCAGAATGGAGGGCCAAGAGACCCAGTACTTC
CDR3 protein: CAIRMEGQETQYF

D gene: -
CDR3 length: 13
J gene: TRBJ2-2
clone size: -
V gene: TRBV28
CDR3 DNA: TGTGCCAGCAGTTTACCAGATCCCGGGGAGCTGTTTTTT
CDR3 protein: CASSLPDPGELFF

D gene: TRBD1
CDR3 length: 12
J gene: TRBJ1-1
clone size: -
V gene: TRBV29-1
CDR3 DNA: TGCAGCGTACGACAGGGGAACACTGAAGCTTTCTTT
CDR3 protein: CSVRQGNTEAFF

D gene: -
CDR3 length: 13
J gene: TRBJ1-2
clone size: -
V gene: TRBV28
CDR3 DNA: TGTGCCAGCAGTTTGCAGGCAAACTATGGCTACACCTTC
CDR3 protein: CASSLQANYGYTF

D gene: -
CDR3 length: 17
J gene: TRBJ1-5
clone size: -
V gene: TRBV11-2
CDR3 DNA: TGTGCCAGCAGCTTATTGGGGACACTCATGGGGAATCAGCCCCAGCATTTT
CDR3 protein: CASSLLGTLMGNQPQHF

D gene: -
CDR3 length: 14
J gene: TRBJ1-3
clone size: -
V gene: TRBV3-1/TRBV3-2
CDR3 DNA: TGTGCCACCTCCCAGGGGAGCTCTGGAAACACCATATATTTT
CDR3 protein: CATSQGSSGNTIYF